These 9 T cell receptor beta chains were sequenced from one sample in a study of early T cells in non-severe SARS-CoV-2 infection. TCRdb reprocessed the 5' RACE reads with MiXCR, giving one entry per CDR3 protein. Of tens of thousands of distinct CDR3 sequences in the sample, approximately 10% were seen once. Input material: whole blood. These receptors originate from an adult who was a healthcare worker with PCR-confirmed SARS-CoV-2 infection or an uninfected control (not recorded which).

The chain carries TRBV10-3 and TRBJ2-5, with unresolved D. V dropped 6 bases and J dropped 1 base, with 9 bases sitting between them. This CDR3 contains 13 residues. The germline gives CDR1 ENHRY, CDR2 SYGVKD. For the CDR3, the DNA is TGTGCCATCAGCACGGGCCCCCAAGAGACCCAGTACTTC. It is translated as CAISTGPQETQYF.

This clonotype appeared many times. This chain uses TRBV5-1 with TRBJ2-7; D remains unclear. The CDR3 is 14 residues long. Trimming shortened V by 0 bases and J by 2 bases, and 9 bases separated the two germline ends. Germline V CDR1 and CDR2: SGHRS, YFSETQ. In DNA, the CDR3 is TGCGCCAGCAGCTTGGAGGCAGGACCCTACGAGCAGTACTTC. Translating it yields CASSLEAGPYEQYF. Based on the CDR3 plus reference TRBV5-1 and TRBJ2-7, the full variable domain is KAGVTQTPRYLIKTRGQQVTLSCSPISGHRSVSWYQQTPGQGLQFLFEYFSETQRNKGNFPGRFSGRQFSNSRSEMNVSTLELGDSALYLCASSLEAGPYEQYFGPGTRLTVT.

The rearrangement uses TRBV12-3 or TRBV12-4 and TRBJ2-2; perhaps TRBD2 as D (5 bases). This CDR3 spans 13 amino acids. The V and J ends lost 3 bases and 8 bases respectively, with 10 bases between them. For the CDR3, the DNA is TGTGCCAGCAGTTTCGTCCGGGAAGGGGAGCTGTTTTTT. It specifies CASSFVREGELFF.

This clonotype occurred many times. V is TRBV29-1 and J is TRBJ1-2, with a possible D match to TRBD1 (6 bases). CDR1 is SQVTM and CDR2 is ANQGSEA in the germline V gene. This CDR3 spans 14 amino acids. V lost 6 bases to trimming and J lost 6 bases, with 20 bases between them. In nucleotides, the CDR3 is TGCAGCGTGAATAGGAGACAGGAGAGGGATGGCTACACCTTC. Amino acid sequence: CSVNRRQERDGYTF.

The chain carries TRBV29-1 and TRBJ2-5; the match to TRBD2 covers 8 bases. V shed 5 bases and J 3 bases; nucleotides not matched to a gene: 14. The V gene's germline CDR1 is SQVTM and CDR2 ANQGSEA. The CDR3 length is 16 residues. In DNA form, the CDR3 reads TGCAGCGTTACCCCCTTAGCGGGATCTTGGGAAGAGACCCAGTACTTC. Amino acids: CSVTPLAGSWEETQYF.

The sample holds a few counts of this clonotype. This chain uses TRBV7-8 with TRBJ2-7; D gene unclear. The CDR3 extends over 11 amino acids. The V end lost 2 bases, the J end lost 6 bases, and 5 bases lay between the germline ends. Germline V lookup: CDR1 SGHVS, CDR2 FQNEAQ. The CDR3 is CASSLRSEQYF. The CDR3 DNA sequence: TGTGCCAGCAGCTTAAGATCCGAGCAGTACTTC.

This clonotype has more than one count but fewer than ten. This sequence joins TRBV3-1 and TRBJ1-3; D is undetermined. Trimming removed 1 base at V and 0 bases at J, with 16 bases between. This CDR3 has 18 residues. Germline-derived CDR1 and CDR2 are LGHDT and YNNKEL (reference sequence). The CDR3 protein is CASSQASRGGFSGNTIYF. CDR3 nucleotide sequence: TGTGCCAGCAGCCAAGCGTCTCGTGGAGGGTTCTCTGGAAACACCATATATTTT.

Turning to this clonotype: A single base separates this from a much larger clone, so it may be a read error. J is TRBJ2-1 and V is TRBV7-9; D is unresolved. CDR1 and CDR2 (germline): SEHNR, FQNEAQ (reference sequence). V gave up 1 base and J gave up 11 bases, with 15 bases separating them. The CDR3 is 14 residues long. The CDR3 DNA reads TGTGCCAGCAGCTTAGGAATTTCGGAGAATAAGCAGTTCTTC. Its protein product is CASSLGISENKQFF.

V is TRBV29-1 and J is TRBJ2-3; D call uncertain. The V end lost 4 bases, the J end lost 4 bases, and 12 bases lay between the germline ends. The CDR3 extends over 13 amino acids. Germline V CDR1 and CDR2: SQVTM, ANQGSEA. CDR3 sequence: CSVVADFPDTQYF. DNA of the CDR3: TGCAGCGTTGTCGCCGACTTTCCAGATACGCAGTATTTT.